The present T cell receptor (beta chain) was sequenced within a study of blood T cell repertoires in COVID-19. Produced via immunoSEQ multiplex PCR; TCRdb's table is partial and in-frame only. The sample consists of approximately 80,000 clones, roughly three quarters of them appearing once. V shed 4 bases and J 3 bases; nucleotides not matched to a gene: 5. Per the germline V gene, CDR1 is GTSNPN and CDR2 is SVGIG (reference sequence). The CDR3 has 14 residues. The sample consisted of peripheral blood. J is TRBJ2-1 and V is TRBV30, with 8 bases fitting TRBD1. The TCR sequence derives from a man in his sixties or seventies with active or convalescent COVID-19. The CDR3: CAWIAGGNYNEQFF. CDR3 coding DNA: TGTGCCTGGATCGCAGGGGGCAACTACAATGAGCAGTTCTTC.